This T cell receptor beta chain was retrieved from a study of blood T cells in healthy people across ages. Then a second PCR, running about 6 to 12 cycles, was carried out with a sample-barcoded 5' primer and a J-beta primer mix. TCRdb re-called the 5' RACE reads with MiXCR, one entry per CDR3 protein. Here the sample spans nearly 800,000 distinct CDR3 sequences, approximately 60% being singletons. This receptor was obtained from a man aged 35-49 years in good health. Sequenced sample: blood.

CDR3 nucleotide sequence: TGTGCCACCAGTGAAGCTAGCGGGTACCTAAACACAGATACGCAGTATTTT. The encoded protein is CATSEASGYLNTDTQYF. The chain is built from TRBV15 and TRBJ2-3, with 8 bases that match TRBD2. Germline lookup yields CDR1 LNHNV and CDR2 YYDKDF (reference sequence). Trimming cost V 6 bases and J 2 bases; bases outside gene matches: 13. The CDR3 is 17 residues long.